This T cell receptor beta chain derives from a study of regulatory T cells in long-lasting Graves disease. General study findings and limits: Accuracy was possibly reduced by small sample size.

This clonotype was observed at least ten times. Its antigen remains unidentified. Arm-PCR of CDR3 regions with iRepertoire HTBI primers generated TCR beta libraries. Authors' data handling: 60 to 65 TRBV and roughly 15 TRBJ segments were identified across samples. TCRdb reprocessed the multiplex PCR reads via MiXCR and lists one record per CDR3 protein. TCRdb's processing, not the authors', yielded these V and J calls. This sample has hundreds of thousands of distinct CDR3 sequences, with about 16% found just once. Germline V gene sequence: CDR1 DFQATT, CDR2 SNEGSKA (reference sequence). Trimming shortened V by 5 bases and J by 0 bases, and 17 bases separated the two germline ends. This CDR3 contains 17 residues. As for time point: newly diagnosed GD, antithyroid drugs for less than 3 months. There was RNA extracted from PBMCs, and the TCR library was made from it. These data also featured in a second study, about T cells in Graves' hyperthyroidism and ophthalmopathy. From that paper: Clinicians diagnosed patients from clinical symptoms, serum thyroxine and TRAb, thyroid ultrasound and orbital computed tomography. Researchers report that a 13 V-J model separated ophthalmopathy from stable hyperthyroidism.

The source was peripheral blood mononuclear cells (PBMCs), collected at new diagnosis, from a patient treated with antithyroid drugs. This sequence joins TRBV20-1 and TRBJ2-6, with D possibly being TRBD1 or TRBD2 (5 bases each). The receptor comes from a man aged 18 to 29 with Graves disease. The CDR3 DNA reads TGCAGTGCTGAGCGACAGAGCGGAGACTCTGGGGCCAACGTCCTGACTTTC. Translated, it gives CSAERQSGDSGANVLTF.